This entry lists 10 T cell receptor beta chains sequenced from one sample in a study of shared clonotypes between healthy human individuals. Some clones are missing from TCRdb's copy, which holds only in-frame ones; the method was immunoSEQ multiplex PCR. The sample has about 380,000 clones, roughly 96% seen once. Sequences were obtained from memory CD8+ T cells sorted from blood. Stated subset: CD45RO+ cells pooled with CCR7-negative TemRA cells. Source of these receptors: a man aged 25-45 years in good health.

The gene calls are TRBV28 and TRBJ2-3; 10 nucleotides align to TRBD2. J gave up 2 bases and V 5 bases, and 13 bases lay outside the gene matches. Germline V gene data show CDR1 as MDHEN and CDR2 as SYDVKM. There are 18 residues in the CDR3. The CDR3, as DNA: TGTGCCAGCAGTCCCTACTATGCCGGGACTAGCGACACAGATACGCAGTATTTT. Protein sequence: CASSPYYAGTSDTDTQYF.

V usage is TRBV5-4 and J usage is TRBJ2-2; the match to TRBD1 covers 9 bases. CDR1 and CDR2 from the germline V gene are SGHNT and YYREEE (reference sequence). The CDR3 has 15 residues. V shed 4 bases, J shed 5 bases, and the junction held 6 bases outside the gene matches. The CDR3 loop is CASSQGQGRTGELFF. The CDR3 DNA sequence: TGTGCCAGCAGCCAAGGACAGGGGAGAACCGGGGAGCTGTTTTTT.

The chain recombines TRBV19 with TRBJ2-1; D not certain. CDR1 is LNHDA, CDR2 SQIVND, per germline (reference sequence). The CDR3 loop spans 13 amino acids. V was trimmed by 5 bases and J by 6 bases, leaving 11 bases between them. The CDR3, as DNA: TGTGCCAGTAGTTTCGGCCTTGGCAATGAGCAGTTCTTC. Its translation: CASSFGLGNEQFF.

The chain recombines TRBV7-2 with TRBJ2-5; D gene ambiguous. The CDR3 contains 11 residues. The germline V and J ends were trimmed by 2 bases and 4 bases, with 2 bases remaining between them. CDR1 SGHTA and CDR2 FQGNSA come from the germline V gene. In DNA form, the CDR3 reads TGTGCCAGCAGCTTACTAGAGACCCAGTACTTC. Residues: CASSLLETQYF.

The chain has TRBV18 and TRBJ2-7; 8 bases map to TRBD1. Trimming cost V 3 bases and J 5 bases; bases outside gene matches: 6. This CDR3 has 14 residues. Germline CDR1 KGHSH, CDR2 LQKENI. The CDR3 reads CASSPGTGWNEQYF. The CDR3, as DNA: TGTGCCAGCTCACCCGGGACAGGCTGGAACGAGCAGTACTTC. Based on the CDR3 plus reference TRBV18 and TRBJ2-7, the full variable domain is NAGVMQNPRHLVRRRGQEARLRCSPMKGHSHVYWYRQLPEEGLKFMVYLQKENIIDESGMPKERFSAEFPKEGPSILRIQQVVRGDSAAYFCASSPGTGWNEQYFGPGTRLTVT.

For this clone: The same CDR3 is also encoded by other DNA sequences in this sample. The rearrangement links TRBV27 to TRBJ2-2; the D is unclear. V was clipped by 2 bases and J by 1 base, with 5 bases between them. This CDR3 contains 14 residues. The V gene's germline CDR1 is MNHEY and CDR2 SMNVEV (reference sequence). The chain's CDR3 is CASSLGQNTGELFF. In DNA, the CDR3 is TGTGCCAGCAGTTTAGGTCAGAACACCGGGGAGCTGTTTTTT.

The chain is built from TRBV5-4 and TRBJ2-7, with D perhaps matching TRBD1 (5 bases). The CDR3 has 12 amino acids. V shed 7 bases and J shed 0 bases, with 8 bases lying between them. Germline V gene data show CDR1 as SGHNT and CDR2 as YYREEE (reference sequence). The CDR3 protein is CASGDSSYEQYF. The CDR3 DNA is TGTGCCAGCGGAGACAGCTCCTACGAGCAGTACTTC.

The chain links TRBV5-1 to TRBJ2-7; 15 nucleotides agree with TRBD2. Unmatched junction bases numbered 8, after V lost 0 bases and J lost 4 bases. Germline CDR1 reads SGHRS; CDR2 reads YFSETQ. The CDR3 runs 18 residues. The DNA of the CDR3 is TGCGCCAGCAGCTTGGGGGGGACTAGCGGGAGGAATTCTTACGAGCAGTACTTC. This translates into CASSLGGTSGRNSYEQYF.

The chain links TRBV20-1 to TRBJ2-3; D is ambiguous. CDR3 length: 11 residues. Trimming took 7 bases from V and 3 from J, leaving 8 bases between them. Germline V gene lookup returns CDR1 DFQATT and CDR2 SNEGSKA (reference sequence). The CDR3 loop reads CSGRLTDTQYF. The CDR3 region has the DNA TGCAGTGGCAGGTTAACAGATACGCAGTATTTT.

This sequence joins TRBV28 and TRBJ1-5; D is uncertain. CDR1 is MDHEN and CDR2 is SYDVKM in the germline V gene. With 3 bases removed from V and 0 bases from J, the gap between germline ends came to 9 bases. The CDR3 contains 15 residues. Here the CDR3 DNA reads TGTGCCAGCAGTTTCGGATCCTATAGCAATCAGCCCCAGCATTTT. This gives the protein CASSFGSYSNQPQHF.